This section outlines one T cell receptor beta chain sequence together with its context. Its antigen is still unknown. The record has no base qualities; no much larger clone is one base away. The sample belongs to a study of blood T cell repertoires in COVID-19 (dated by TCRdb to the early 2020s). With respect to the entire study: Collaborator samples came from the United States, Italy and Spain and covered acute and convalescent phases of COVID-19. Nearly every sample came with metadata listing a de-identified subject ID, COVID-19 status, age in years and sex. The samples were drawn from two sources: the first 160 participants of the ongoing ImmuneRACE study, and some 1,300 subjects contributed by 6 global collaborators. The repertoires were made available in a free public database intended to serve as a resource for research on the immune response to SARS-CoV-2. Deeply sampled blood TCRbeta repertoires from subjects exposed to, actively infected with, or recovered from COVID-19 were included in the dataset. The prospective study material was composed of cDNA or gDNA derived from T cells, B-cell-depleted T cells, or PBMCs. Where available, HLA class I and class II types were obtained from metadata supplied by the sample provider rather than from assay-based typing.

Each collaborating institution followed its own protocols to collect whole blood in K2EDTA tubes. For TCRbeta analysis, collaborator samples were shipped as frozen whole blood, as isolated PBMCs, or as DNA extracted from either sample type. TCRbeta CDR3 regions were amplified from genomic DNA using the immunoSEQ Assay, a bias-controlled multiplex PCR. Per the authors' processing: The number of nucleated cells in each sample was estimated from the amplification of reference gene primers within the assay. Sequence reads were collapsed and filtered to measure the absolute abundance of every unique TCRbeta CDR3 rearrangement. For each sample, productive Simpson clonality was calculated by taking the square root of Simpson's diversity index across productive rearrangements. The immuneACCESS repertoire file appears here via TCRdb, limited to in-frame rearrangements. These files lack a portion of the clones; in checked studies, under half of the deficit traces to unresolved V genes, and the cause of the others is not known. Clonal size and the V and J genes are those of that table, whereas D and trimming came from the DNA. In this sample the table shows around 200,000 clones, approximately 85% of which occur a single time. 9.5% to 13% of the sample is held by the ten biggest clonotypes.

What the authors observed across the whole study: The quantity of clinical and demographic metadata differed by source and by participant and was supplied without curation.

Sequencing was carried out using peripheral blood. The receptor was isolated from a human donor with active or convalescent COVID-19. The donor label of this sample is uncertain.

The DNA is as follows: TGTGCCAGCTCACTGGGACAGACCTACGAGCAGTACTTC. It encodes CASSLGQTYEQYF. Recombination connected TRBV18 to TRBJ2-7, with 7 central nucleotides matching TRBD1. V is pruned by 4 bases and J by 2 bases, leaving 2 bases of the junction without a gene match. CDR1 and CDR2 were assigned from the germline V gene as KGHSH and LQKENI. The CDR3 has 13 amino acids, counting the end cysteine and phenylalanine. Of all the DNA, just the CDR3 is kept, 39 bases in frame from base 1.